The sequence of this T cell receptor (beta chain) was determined in a study of CD8 T cells in ankylosing spondylitis. Study-wide results and caveats: Among TCR beta sequences, a motif of eight or nine highly homologous variants appeared characteristic of ankylosing spondylitis blood.

TCRdb re-analysed the 5' RACE reads in MiXCR, keeping a single row per CDR3 protein. The table records roughly 490,000 distinct CDR3 sequences, approximately 5% of them present only once. This clonotype was recorded many times. As yet, its antigen is unknown. Sequencing was done on a sample of blood, either unsorted or a sorted T cell fraction (not recorded which). The sequence was collected from a male donor with ankylosing spondylitis.

The CDR3 coding sequence is TGTGCCAGCAGCTTAGGCCTGGGAAGGGCTGACGGCTACACCTTC. Translated: CASSLGLGRADGYTF. The rearrangement links TRBV13 to TRBJ1-2; D uncertain. Germline assignment: CDR1 PRHDT and CDR2 FYEKMQ (reference sequence). This CDR3 spans 15 amino acids. V shed 0 bases and J shed 8 bases, with 16 bases lying between them.